This T cell receptor beta chain appears in the sequencing data of a study of shared clonotypes between healthy human individuals (dated by TCRdb to 2018 to 2020). Background for the entire study: Three men and two women, aged 18 to 49 years, made up the cohort. For each donor, CD4 naive and CD4 memory were each run on three plates, CD8 naive on two plates, and CD8 memory on one plate. Libraries were prepared and TCR repertoires were sequenced by different laboratories using diverse techniques, in order to increase sequencing depth and limit assay-specific biases. Blood TCR repertoires of five healthy adults were deeply sequenced to estimate repertoire size and the extent of clonotype sharing between individuals. Per donor, leukapheresis produced somewhere between about 0.9 and 9.5 billion PBMCs.

About this clone itself: This receptor's antigen is unknown. No qualities accompany the bases; no much larger clone lies one base away.

CD8 naive samples were CD45RO-negative cells positively selected for CCR7, giving a CD45RA+CCR7+ population that excluded TemRA cells. The donors were healthy, HIV-negative adults who had no recently reported acute infections or vaccinations. All donors were Caucasian adults living in Nashville, Tennessee, USA. After blood collection by leukapheresis, PBMCs were isolated using Ficoll-Histopaque density gradient centrifugation and then cryopreserved in the vapor phase of liquid nitrogen. Purity and quantity of every magnetically sorted T cell population were checked by analytical flow cytometry. Each sorted fraction had its genomic DNA isolated and then quantified by UV absorbance on a Nanodrop 2000c. Points the paper makes about the study in general: The genetic and exposure-history diversity represented was limited by the small number of donors. Pairwise subsampling led to the expectation that sequencing depth would affect the degree of clonotype sharing among donors. Even with the large sequencing depth, rarefaction of the sorted-subset datasets indicated that sequencing was incomplete. Sampling was limited to blood, and TCR repertoires in tissue likely differ from TCR repertoires in blood. Naive subsets generally had larger estimated clonotype richness than memory subsets. When a handful of donors were compared, the shared fraction of clonotypes was 5% to 6.5% for naive CD4, 3% to 4% for naive CD8, roughly 2.5% for memory CD4, and under 0.5% for memory CD8. Clonotypes shared by all four sorted-subset donors showed higher generation probabilities than non-shared clonotypes.

Using the deep immunoSEQ assay, multiplex PCR amplified TCR CDR3 regions from genomic DNA. Extracted genomic DNA from each cell subset was distributed evenly across all wells of several immunoSEQ 96-well plates, and each plate was treated as a replicate. For sorted subsets, approximately 190 ng of genomic DNA, equivalent to 25,000 to 35,000 T cell genomes, went into each replicate PCR. Purified libraries were measured with a Qubit 3.0 fluorometer, size-checked on a Bioanalyzer 2100, and measured again with the KAPA Library Quantification kit. Every immunoSEQ 96-well plate was sequenced on a separate single-read 150-cycle Illumina NextSeq 550 flow cell. The original pipeline was this. Because the immunoSEQ output included only junctional sequences and no quality scores, the filtering could not be the same as the filtering used for full-length reads. To assign V/J genes and CDR3, sequences were annotated against IMGT germline references using PyIR, a Python wrapper for IgBLAST v1.9. Reads were filtered out if the reads had weak V/J assignments (E-value above 1e-6), no CDR3, stop codons, out-of-frame junctions, or ambiguous translated residues. V3J clonotypes were defined as sequences sharing an identical inferred V gene, J gene, and CDR3 amino acid sequence. Percentage overlap between repertoires was computed as shared unique clonotypes divided by the size of the smaller repertoire. Three approaches were used to assess repertoire richness: RTK rarefaction, the Chao1 estimator, and Recon v2.1 estimates of unobserved clonotypes. Generation probabilities were computed with OLGA for all TCRbeta clonotypes obtained by the gDNA method from several donors. TCRdb took over this immuneACCESS table, retaining in-frame rearrangements with V and J assigned. Such tables are incomplete; in checked studies, under half of the missing clones stem from an unresolved V gene, and the remainder is unexplained. V and J calls and clone size are copied from that table; D and trimming were computed from the DNA. Here the sample has about 1.9 million clones; over 85% occur a single time. The ten largest make up about 1.7% of the sample.

CDR1 and CDR2 are drawn from the germline V gene: MDHEN, SYDVKM. Trimming leaves V shorter by 4 bases and J shorter by 5 bases, with the junction holding 3 bases beyond the gene matches. Inclusive of the bounding cysteine and phenylalanine, the CDR3 is 14 residues long. Only the CDR3 portion is preserved as DNA: 42 bases, with reading frame beginning at the first base. The source of this sequence is a man aged 18 to 30 in good health. Some clones in this sample may be carry-over from other donors' samples. The rearranged chain carries TRBV28 and TRBJ1-4; 8 of the junction bases match TRBD1. The sample comprised naive CD8+ T cells from PBMCs. Sample cell subset or site, as interpreted from the label and publication: CD45RA+CCR7+. This receptor has the CDR3 CASSWGQANEKLFF. The nucleotide sequence reads TGTGCCAGCAGTTGGGGACAGGCGAATGAAAAACTGTTTTTT.